The clone carrying this T cell receptor beta chain was observed at least ten times. Its antigen is currently unknown. This specimen belongs to a study of CD8 T cells in ankylosing spondylitis. Study results and limitations: Reportedly, significant enrichment of disease-linked clones occurred in matched ankylosing spondylitis synovial fluid. The study identified a TCR beta motif of roughly eight highly homologous variants that appeared characteristic of ankylosing spondylitis blood. Earlier authors reported some of these motif variants in reactive arthritis synovial fluid and blood.

MiXCR was run by TCRdb on the 5' RACE reads, yielding one entry per CDR3 protein. The sample consists of 200,000 to 300,000 distinct CDR3 sequences, approximately 8% of them appearing once. V dropped 3 bases and J dropped 4 bases, with 12 bases sitting between them. This CDR3 is built from 14 residues. Germline V lookup: CDR1 SEHNR, CDR2 FQNEAQ (reference sequence). Sequenced: blood, either unsorted or a sorted T cell fraction (not recorded which). The chain links TRBV7-9 to TRBJ2-5; perhaps TRBD2 as D (5 bases). The sequence was obtained from a female donor with ankylosing spondylitis or in good health (not recorded which). The CDR3 protein is CASSLVLGRETQYF. DNA of the CDR3: TGTGCCAGCAGCTTGGTTCTAGGGAGAGAGACCCAGTACTTC.